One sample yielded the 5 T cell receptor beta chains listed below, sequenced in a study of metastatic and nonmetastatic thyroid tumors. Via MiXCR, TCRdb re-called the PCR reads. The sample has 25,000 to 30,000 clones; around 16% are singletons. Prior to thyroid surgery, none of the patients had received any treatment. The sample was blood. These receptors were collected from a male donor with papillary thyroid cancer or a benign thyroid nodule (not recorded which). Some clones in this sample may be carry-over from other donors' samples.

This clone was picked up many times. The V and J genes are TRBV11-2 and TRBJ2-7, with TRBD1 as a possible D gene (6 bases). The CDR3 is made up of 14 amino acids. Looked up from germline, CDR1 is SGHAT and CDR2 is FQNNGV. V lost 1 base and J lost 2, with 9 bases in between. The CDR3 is CASSLGGPAYEQYF. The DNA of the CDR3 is TGTGCCAGCAGCTTAGGGGGGCCGGCCTACGAGCAGTACTTC.

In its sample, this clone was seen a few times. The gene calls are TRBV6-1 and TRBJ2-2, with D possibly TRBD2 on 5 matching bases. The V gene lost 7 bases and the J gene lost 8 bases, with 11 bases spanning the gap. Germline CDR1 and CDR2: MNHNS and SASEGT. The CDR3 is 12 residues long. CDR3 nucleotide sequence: TGTGCCAGCAAGGGAGTCACTGGGGAGCTGTTTTTT. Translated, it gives CASKGVTGELFF.

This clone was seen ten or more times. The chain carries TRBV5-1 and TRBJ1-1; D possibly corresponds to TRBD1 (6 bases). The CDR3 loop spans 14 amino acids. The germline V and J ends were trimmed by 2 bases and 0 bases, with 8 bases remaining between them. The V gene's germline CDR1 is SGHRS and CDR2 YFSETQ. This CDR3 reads CASSFRGMNTEAFF. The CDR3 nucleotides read TGCGCCAGCAGCTTCAGGGGCATGAACACTGAAGCTTTCTTT.

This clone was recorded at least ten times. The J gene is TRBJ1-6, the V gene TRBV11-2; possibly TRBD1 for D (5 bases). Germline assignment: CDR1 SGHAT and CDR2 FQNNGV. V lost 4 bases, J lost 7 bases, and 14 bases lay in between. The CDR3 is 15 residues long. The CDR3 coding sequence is TGTGCCAGCAGCTCGTTGGGGGTTGGGAATTCACCCCTCCACTTT. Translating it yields CASSSLGVGNSPLHF.

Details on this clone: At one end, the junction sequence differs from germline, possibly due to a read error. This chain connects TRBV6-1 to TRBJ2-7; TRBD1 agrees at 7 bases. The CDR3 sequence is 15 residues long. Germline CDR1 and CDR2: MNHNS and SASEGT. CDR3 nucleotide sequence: TGTGACAGCAGTGAAGTGGGGACAGATACCTACGAGCAGTACTTC. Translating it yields CDSSEVGTDTYEQYF.